This TCR beta chain stems from a study of T cells in localized non-small cell lung cancer. The CDR3 is 14 amino acids. In germline, CDR1 is SGHRS, CDR2 YFSETQ. V was trimmed by 2 bases and J by 0 bases, leaving 8 bases between them. TCRdb's copy holds only in-frame clones and misses some; the assay was immunoSEQ multiplex PCR. Of 20,000 to 30,000 clones listed, approximately 84% were seen once; the top ten hold roughly 6.2%. This TCR was recovered from a male donor older than 55 with stage II squamous cell lung carcinoma. The sample consisted of peripheral blood, taken before any cancer treatment. The rearrangement links TRBV5-1 to TRBJ1-1, with unresolved D. In nucleotides, the CDR3 is TGCGCCAGCAGCTTAACAGCCTTGAACACTGAAGCTTTCTTT. Translated, it gives CASSLTALNTEAFF.